The 20 T cell receptor beta chains given below trace back to one sample, sequenced in a study of control samples from healthy donors and cancer patients. Using immunoSEQ multiplex PCR, the repertoire was profiled, and TCRdb retains in-frame clones only, with some absent. The top ten clones hold approximately 2.2% of a sample with around 110,000 clones, 85% to 90% of them seen once. Sequenced material: blood. The origin of the receptors is a woman between 65 and 79 years old in good health.

This chain connects TRBV2 to TRBJ1-1, with D possibly being TRBD1 (5 bases). V was shortened by 3 bases and J by 5 bases, with 16 bases between the two germline ends. This CDR3 has 15 amino acids. Germline V gene lookup returns CDR1 SNHLY and CDR2 FYNNEI. CDR3 sequence reads: CASSDAGGGRTEAFF. In nucleotides, the CDR3 is TGTGCCAGCAGTGACGCGGGGGGGGGACGGACTGAAGCTTTCTTT. The full variable domain, with the rest looked up from reference TRBV2 and TRBJ1-1, is EPEVTQTPSHQVTQMGQEVILRCVPISNHLYFYWYRQILGQKVEFLVSFYNNEISEKSEIFDDQFSVERPDGSNFTLKIRSTKLEDSAMYFCASSDAGGGRTEAFFGQGTRLTVV.

CDR3 amino acids: CASSPGTGGPNQPQHF. CDR3 sequence (DNA): TGTGCCAGCAGCCCGGGGACAGGGGGCCCCAATCAGCCCCAGCATTTT. This sequence joins TRBV5-8 and TRBJ1-5, with 12 bases matching TRBD1. Germline loops: CDR1 SGHTS, CDR2 YDEGEE. CDR3 length: 16 amino acids. The V segment lost 4 bases and the J segment 3 bases; nucleotides outside the gene matches: 5. Complete variable domain (other parts from reference TRBV5-8 and TRBJ1-5): EAGVTQSPTHLIKTRGQQATLRCSPISGHTSVYWYQQALGLGLQFLLWYDEGEERNRGNFPPRFSGRQFPNYSSELNVNALELEDSALYLCASSPGTGGPNQPQHFGDGTRLSIL.

The chain joins TRBV6-6 to TRBJ1-6; no firm D call. V lost 6 bases to trimming and J lost 0 bases, with 6 bases between them. Germline-derived CDR1 and CDR2 are MNHNY and SVGAGI (reference sequence). The CDR3 extends over 14 amino acids. The CDR3 sequence is CASSSSSYNSPLHF. CDR3 coding DNA: TGTGCCAGCAGCTCCAGCTCCTATAATTCACCCCTCCACTTT.

The chain has TRBV7-8 and TRBJ1-2; D not resolved. The CDR3 has 14 residues. CDR1 is SGHVS, CDR2 FQNEAQ, per germline. V was shortened by 5 bases and J by 0 bases, with 10 bases between the two germline ends. The DNA of the CDR3 is TGTGCCAGCAGCCCGGCCGACTCTAACTATGGCTACACCTTC. This translates into CASSPADSNYGYTF.

The V and J genes are TRBV3-1 (or the pseudogene TRBV3-2) and TRBJ1-4; 7 bases match TRBD1. Germline V gene lookup returns CDR1 LGHDT and CDR2 YNNKEL (reference sequence). The trim removed 0 bases at V and 5 bases at J, leaving 6 bases unmatched. CDR3 size: 16 residues. CDR3 region: CASSQDSVRGNEKLFF. The CDR3 DNA reads as TGTGCCAGCAGCCAAGATAGTGTCAGGGGGAATGAAAAACTGTTTTTT.

The chain links TRBV13 to TRBJ2-2, with TRBD2 matching over 7 bases. The CDR3 runs to 16 residues. In germline, CDR1 is PRHDT, CDR2 FYEKMQ (reference sequence). Losses at the gene ends were 5 bases for V and 3 bases for J; bases not matched to a gene: 9. The CDR3 sequence is CASSLGLVAYTGELFF. CDR3 coding DNA: TGTGCCAGCAGCCTTGGACTAGTGGCGTACACCGGGGAGCTGTTTTTT.

CDR3 coding DNA: TGTGCCAGCAGCGAACAGGGGGCGTACAATGAGCAGTTCTTC. Translation: CASSEQGAYNEQFF. The rearrangement links TRBV9 to TRBJ2-1; the match to TRBD1 covers 9 bases. After removal of 3 bases from V and 4 bases from J, the junction contained 2 bases not matched to a gene. The CDR3 is 14 residues long. Per germline, CDR1 SGDLS and CDR2 YYNGEE.

The CDR3 bases are TGTGCCAGTGGGGAGACCTCCTACGAGCAGTACTTC. Its protein product is CASGETSYEQYF. This rearrangement joins TRBV7-9 to TRBJ2-7; a possible D gene is TRBD2 (5 bases). The CDR3 covers 12 residues. The V gene lost 9 bases and the J gene lost 0 bases, with 9 bases spanning the gap. Germline lookup yields CDR1 SEHNR and CDR2 FQNEAQ (reference sequence).

The CDR3 region is CASSPGPPEAFF. DNA for the CDR3: TGTGCCAGCAGCCCGGGCCCCCCTGAAGCTTTCTTT. This chain connects TRBV7-2 to TRBJ1-1; D call uncertain. The CDR3 contains 12 residues. Germline V CDR1 and CDR2: SGHTA, FQGNSA. Trimming removed 5 bases from V and 6 bases from J, with 10 bases in between.

The chain is built from TRBV2 and TRBJ1-2; D ambiguous. Deletions cut 5 bases from V and 4 bases from J, with 11 bases between. Germline CDR1 and CDR2: SNHLY and FYNNEI. The CDR3 runs to 13 residues. CDR3 bases: TGTGCCAGCAGTTACAGTCTCCTCTATGGCTACACCTTC. Translation: CASSYSLLYGYTF. The full variable domain, in which reference TRBV2 and TRBJ1-2 provide the parts outside the CDR3, is EPEVTQTPSHQVTQMGQEVILRCVPISNHLYFYWYRQILGQKVEFLVSFYNNEISEKSEIFDDQFSVERPDGSNFTLKIRSTKLEDSAMYFCASSYSLLYGYTFGSGTRLTVV.

The rearrangement links TRBV10-3 to TRBJ2-7; TRBD1 might be the D (7 bases). The CDR3 contains 15 residues. Trimming shortened V by 6 bases and J by 1 base, and 16 bases separated the two germline ends. Germline V gives CDR1 ENHRY, CDR2 SYGVKD. This CDR3 is CAISDDRDSSYEQYF. The CDR3, as DNA: TGTGCCATCAGCGACGACAGGGACTCTTCCTACGAGCAGTACTTC.

The rearrangement links TRBV4-1 to TRBJ2-1; TRBD2 might be the D (6 bases). CDR1 MGHRA and CDR2 YSYEKL come from the germline V gene. Deletions cut 4 bases from V and 8 bases from J, with 15 bases between. The CDR3 has 14 residues. Here the CDR3 reads CASSPGTLPDEQFF. The CDR3 DNA is TGCGCCAGCAGCCCCGGGACTCTGCCGGATGAGCAGTTCTTC.

The CDR3 is CASSQESRNTEAFF. CDR3 nucleotide sequence: TGTGCCAGCAGCCAAGAGAGCAGAAACACTGAAGCTTTCTTT. This sequence joins TRBV14 and TRBJ1-1; D gene ambiguous. Per the germline V gene, CDR1 is SGHDN and CDR2 is FVKESK. The CDR3 runs 14 residues. Trimming pared 0 bases from V and 2 bases from J, leaving 7 bases between. Combining the CDR3 with reference TRBV14 and TRBJ1-1 gives the whole variable domain EAGVTQFPSHSVIEKGQTVTLRCDPISGHDNLYWYRRVMGKEIKFLLHFVKESKQDESGMPNNRFLAERTGGTYSTLKVQPAELEDSGVYFCASSQESRNTEAFFGQGTRLTVV.

The rearrangement joins TRBV10-3 to TRBJ1-2; TRBD1 agrees at 10 bases. CDR3 length equals 14 residues. V lost 6 bases, J lost 4 bases, and 5 bases stayed unmatched. The germline CDR1 and CDR2 sequences are ENHRY and SYGVKD. The CDR3: CAISGTGAGYGYTF. CDR3 in DNA: TGTGCCATCAGCGGGACAGGGGCTGGCTATGGCTACACCTTC.

The genes are TRBV10-3 and TRBJ2-3, with 11 bases matching TRBD2. There are 20 residues in the CDR3. Germline V CDR1 and CDR2: ENHRY, SYGVKD. With V trimmed by 7 bases and J by 0 bases, 18 bases remained unmatched. The CDR3 loop reads CAITLTSGGPLVSSTDTQYF. The CDR3 DNA sequence: TGTGCCATCACCCTAACTAGCGGGGGCCCACTCGTTTCTAGCACAGATACGCAGTATTTT.

This chain uses TRBV29-1 with TRBJ2-7; possibly TRBD2 for D (5 bases). Germline loops: CDR1 SQVTM, CDR2 ANQGSEA. V was shortened by 4 bases and J by 2 bases, with 12 bases between the two germline ends. The CDR3 has 13 amino acids. CDR3 nucleotides: TGCAGCGTTGCTGAGGGAACCACCTACGAGCAGTACTTC. Its translation: CSVAEGTTYEQYF.

CDR3 residues: CASSWDRVISYEQYF. CDR3 nucleotide sequence: TGTGCCAGCAGTTGGGACAGAGTCATCTCCTACGAGCAGTACTTC. This chain links TRBV6-2 or TRBV6-3 with TRBJ2-7, with TRBD1 identical over 7 bases. Unmatched junction bases numbered 6, after V lost 4 bases and J lost 0 bases. Germline lookup yields CDR1 MNHEY and CDR2 SVGEGT. CDR3 size: 15 residues.

This sequence joins TRBV24-1 and TRBJ2-3; D may be TRBD1 or TRBD2 (5 bases each). This CDR3 has 13 amino acids. Germline V gene lookup returns CDR1 KGHDR and CDR2 SFDVKD. V lost 2 bases and J 9 bases, leaving 11 bases between the germline ends. CDR3 sequence reads: CATSDWGTGTQYF. CDR3 nucleotide sequence: TGTGCCACCAGTGATTGGGGGACGGGGACGCAGTATTTT.

The chain links TRBV29-1 to TRBJ1-4; D call uncertain. V dropped 1 base and J dropped 11 bases, with 14 bases sitting between them. The CDR3 runs to 13 residues. Germline V gene data show CDR1 as SQVTM and CDR2 as ANQGSEA. As DNA, the CDR3 is TGCAGCGTTGAAGTTCTAGAGTCGCGGAAACTGTTTTTT. Translation gives CSVEVLESRKLFF. The full variable domain, with the rest looked up from reference TRBV29-1 and TRBJ1-4, is SAVISQKPSRDICQRGTSLTIQCQVDSQVTMMFWYRQQPGQSLTLIATANQGSEATYESGFVIDKFPISRPNLTFSTLTVSNMSPEDSSIYLCSVEVLESRKLFFGSGTQLSVL.

The chain carries TRBV16 and TRBJ1-5; D gene ambiguous. This CDR3 comprises 13 residues. The germline gives CDR1 KGHSY, CDR2 FQNENV. Trimming pared 2 bases from V and 4 bases from J, leaving 6 bases between. CDR3 amino acids: CASSQAGNQPQHF. In nucleotides, the CDR3 is TGTGCCAGCAGCCAAGCGGGAAATCAGCCCCAGCATTTT.